The subject of this entry is one TCR beta chain. Participants were aged about 18 to 100 years from roughly 26 US areas. These data originate in a study of blood T cell repertoires in COVID-19. On the study more broadly: Acute-phase and convalescent COVID-19 samples originated in the United States, Italy and Spain. Nucleic acid was either cDNA or gDNA, and it came from T cells, B-cell-depleted T cells, or PBMCs.

V was clipped by 4 bases and J by 1 base, with 7 bases between them. The V gene's germline CDR1 is LNHDA and CDR2 SQIVND (reference sequence). The CDR3 is 13 amino acids. In the original workflow: Estimates of nucleated cell counts were drawn from the amplification of reference gene primers. Profiling relied on immunoSEQ multiplex PCR, and the TCRdb table lists in-frame clones only, not all of them. That table supplies the V and J calls and clone size; D and trimming were determined from the DNA. Of hundreds of thousands of clones listed, around 90% are singletons. This receptor was identified in a woman in her forties with acute COVID-19. V gene TRBV19 combines with J gene TRBJ1-1; possible D gene TRBD1, 6 bases. The sample was PBMCs or T cells enriched from blood (not recorded which). The CDR3 sequence: CASSKGQNTEAFF. CDR3 DNA: TGTGCCAGTAGTAAGGGACAGAACACTGAAGCTTTCTTT.